This T cell receptor (beta chain) was captured in a study of blood T cell repertoires in COVID-19. On the study more broadly: Samples came from the United States, Italy and Spain, spanning acute and convalescent COVID-19. T cells, B-cell-depleted T cells, or PBMCs provided the cDNA or gDNA that served as material.

The CDR3 covers 15 residues. V lost 7 bases, J lost 4 bases, and 9 bases stayed unmatched. In germline, CDR1 is LNHDA, CDR2 SQIVND (reference sequence). This clone is a singleton in its sample. Source study methods: Reference gene primer amplification gave nucleated cell count estimates. Repertoires were generated with immunoSEQ multiplex PCR, while TCRdb's copy carries only in-frame clones and drops some. D and trimming were read from the DNA, whereas the V and J calls and clone size are those reported in that table. Of 77,000 or so clones in the sample, about 83% were seen once. The TCR originated in a woman aged 55-70 years with acute or convalescent COVID-19. The chain links TRBV19 to TRBJ1-2, with TRBD1 matching over 10 bases. The sequenced sample was peripheral blood. CDR3 bases: TGTGCCAGTACCCCGGACAGGGGGATTTTCTATGGCTACACCTTC. Translation gives CASTPDRGIFYGYTF.